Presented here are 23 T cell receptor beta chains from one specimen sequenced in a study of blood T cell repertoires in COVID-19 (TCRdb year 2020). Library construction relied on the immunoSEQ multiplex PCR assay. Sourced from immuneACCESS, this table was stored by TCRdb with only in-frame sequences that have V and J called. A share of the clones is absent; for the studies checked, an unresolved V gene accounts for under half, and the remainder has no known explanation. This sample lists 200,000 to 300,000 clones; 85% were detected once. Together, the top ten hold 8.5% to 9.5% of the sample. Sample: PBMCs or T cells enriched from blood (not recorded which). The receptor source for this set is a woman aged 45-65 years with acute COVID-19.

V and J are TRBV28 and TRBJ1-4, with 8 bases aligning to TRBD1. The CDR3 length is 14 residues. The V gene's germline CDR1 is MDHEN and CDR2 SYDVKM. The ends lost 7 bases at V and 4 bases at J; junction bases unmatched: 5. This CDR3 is CASMAGGVNEKLFF. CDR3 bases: TGTGCCAGCATGGCAGGGGGCGTTAATGAAAAACTGTTTTTT.

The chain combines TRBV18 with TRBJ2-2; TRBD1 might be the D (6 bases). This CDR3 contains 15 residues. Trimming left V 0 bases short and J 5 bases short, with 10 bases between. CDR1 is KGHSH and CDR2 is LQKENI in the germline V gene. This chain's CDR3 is CASSPPNRVTGELFF. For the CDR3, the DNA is TGTGCCAGCTCACCACCGAACAGGGTGACCGGGGAGCTGTTTTTT.

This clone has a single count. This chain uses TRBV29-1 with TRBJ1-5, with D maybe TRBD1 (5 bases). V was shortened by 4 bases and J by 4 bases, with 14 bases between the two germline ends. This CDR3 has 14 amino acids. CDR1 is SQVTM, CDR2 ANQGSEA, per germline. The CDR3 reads CSVGLAGTNQPQHF. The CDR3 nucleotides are TGCAGCGTTGGATTAGCAGGGACTAATCAGCCCCAGCATTTT.

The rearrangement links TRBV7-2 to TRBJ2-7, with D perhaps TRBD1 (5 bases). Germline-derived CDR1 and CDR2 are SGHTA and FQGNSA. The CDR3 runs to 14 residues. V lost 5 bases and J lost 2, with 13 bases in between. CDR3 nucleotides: TGTGCCAGCAGCCCGAGTCAGGGAACCTACGAGCAGTACTTC. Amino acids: CASSPSQGTYEQYF.

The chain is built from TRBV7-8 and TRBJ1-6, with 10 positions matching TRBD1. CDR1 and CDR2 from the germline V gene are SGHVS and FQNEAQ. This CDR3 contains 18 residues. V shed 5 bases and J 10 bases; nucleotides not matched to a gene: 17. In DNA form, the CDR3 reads TGTGCCAGCAGCCGAGCAGCCGGACAGGGGGTTTTTCCGTCACCCCTCCACTTT. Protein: CASSRAAGQGVFPSPLHF.

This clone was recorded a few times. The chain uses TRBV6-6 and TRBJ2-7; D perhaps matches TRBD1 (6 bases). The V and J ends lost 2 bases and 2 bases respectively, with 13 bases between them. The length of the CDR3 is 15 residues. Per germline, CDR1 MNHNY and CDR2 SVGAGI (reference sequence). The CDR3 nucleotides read TGTGCCAGCAGTTACAGCCGGGACATAGCCTACGAGCAGTACTTC. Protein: CASSYSRDIAYEQYF.

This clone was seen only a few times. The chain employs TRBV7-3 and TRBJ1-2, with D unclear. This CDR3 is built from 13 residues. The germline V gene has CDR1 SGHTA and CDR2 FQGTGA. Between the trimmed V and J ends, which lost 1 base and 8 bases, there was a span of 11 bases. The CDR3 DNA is TGTGCCAGCAGCTTAATTCCATTTCAAGGCTACACCTTC. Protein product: CASSLIPFQGYTF.

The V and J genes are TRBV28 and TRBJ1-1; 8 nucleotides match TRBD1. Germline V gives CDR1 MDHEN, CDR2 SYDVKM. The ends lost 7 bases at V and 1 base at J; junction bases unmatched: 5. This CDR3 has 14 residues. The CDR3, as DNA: TGTGCCAGCACCGGAGGGACAGGGAACACTGAAGCTTTCTTT. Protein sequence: CASTGGTGNTEAFF.

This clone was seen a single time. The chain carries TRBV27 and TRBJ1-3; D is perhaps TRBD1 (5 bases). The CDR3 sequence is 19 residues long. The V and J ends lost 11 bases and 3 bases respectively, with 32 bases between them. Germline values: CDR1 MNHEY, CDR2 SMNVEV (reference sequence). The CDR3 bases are TGTGCCCTCACCGGGCCGGGGCCCTCTCCCCCGGGGGGTGGAAACACCATATATTTT. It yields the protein CALTGPGPSPPGGGNTIYF.

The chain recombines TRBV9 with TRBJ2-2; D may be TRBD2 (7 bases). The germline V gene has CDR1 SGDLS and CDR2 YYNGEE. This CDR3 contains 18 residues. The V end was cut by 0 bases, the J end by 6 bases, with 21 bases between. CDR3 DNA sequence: TGTGCCAGCAGCGTAGCTACGAAGGGGGGGCCCACCCCCGGGGAGCTGTTTTTT. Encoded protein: CASSVATKGGPTPGELFF.

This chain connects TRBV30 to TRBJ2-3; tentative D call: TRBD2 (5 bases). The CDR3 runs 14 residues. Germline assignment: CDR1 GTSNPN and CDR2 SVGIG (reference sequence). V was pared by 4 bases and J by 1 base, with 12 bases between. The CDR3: CAWTGGPGTDTQYF. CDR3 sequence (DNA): TGTGCCTGGACAGGAGGACCAGGCACAGATACGCAGTATTTT.

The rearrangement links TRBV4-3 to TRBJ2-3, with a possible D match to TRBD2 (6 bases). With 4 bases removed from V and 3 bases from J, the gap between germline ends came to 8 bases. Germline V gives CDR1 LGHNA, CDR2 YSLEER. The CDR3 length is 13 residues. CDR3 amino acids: CASSPAGTDTQYF. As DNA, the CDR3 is TGCGCCAGCAGCCCTGCGGGGACAGATACGCAGTATTTT.

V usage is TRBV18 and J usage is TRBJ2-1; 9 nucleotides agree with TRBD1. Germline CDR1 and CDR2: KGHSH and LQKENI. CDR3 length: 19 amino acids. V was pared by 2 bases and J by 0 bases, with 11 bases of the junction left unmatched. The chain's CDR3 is CASSPYDRGLPISYNEQFF. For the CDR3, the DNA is TGTGCCAGCTCACCATATGACAGGGGGTTACCAATCTCCTACAATGAGCAGTTCTTC. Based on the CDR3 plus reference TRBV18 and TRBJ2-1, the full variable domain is NAGVMQNPRHLVRRRGQEARLRCSPMKGHSHVYWYRQLPEEGLKFMVYLQKENIIDESGMPKERFSAEFPKEGPSILRIQQVVRGDSAAYFCASSPYDRGLPISYNEQFFGPGTRLTVL.

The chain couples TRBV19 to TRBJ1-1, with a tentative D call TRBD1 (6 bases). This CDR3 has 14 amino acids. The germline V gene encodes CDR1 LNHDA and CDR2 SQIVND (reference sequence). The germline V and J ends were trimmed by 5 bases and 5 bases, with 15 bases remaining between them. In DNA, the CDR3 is TGTGCCAGTAGTCTGACAGGTTCCAGAACTGAAGCTTTCTTT. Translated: CASSLTGSRTEAFF.

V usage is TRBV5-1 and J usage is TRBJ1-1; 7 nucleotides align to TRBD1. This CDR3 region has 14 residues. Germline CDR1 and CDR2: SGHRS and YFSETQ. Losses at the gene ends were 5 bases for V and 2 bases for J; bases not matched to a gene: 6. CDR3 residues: CASRPTGLNTEAFF. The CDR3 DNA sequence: TGCGCCAGCAGACCGACAGGGCTTAACACTGAAGCTTTCTTT.

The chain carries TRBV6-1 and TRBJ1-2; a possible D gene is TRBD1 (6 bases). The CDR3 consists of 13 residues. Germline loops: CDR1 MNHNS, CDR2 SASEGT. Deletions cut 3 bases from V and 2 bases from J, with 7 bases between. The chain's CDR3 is CASSDTGNYGYTF. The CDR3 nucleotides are TGTGCCAGCAGTGATACAGGGAACTATGGCTACACCTTC.

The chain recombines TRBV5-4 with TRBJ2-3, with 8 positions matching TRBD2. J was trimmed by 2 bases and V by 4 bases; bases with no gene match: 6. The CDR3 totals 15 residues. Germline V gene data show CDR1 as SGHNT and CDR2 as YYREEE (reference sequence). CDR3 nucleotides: TGTGCCAGCAGCCTCGGGGGGGGATACACAGATACGCAGTATTTT. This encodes CASSLGGGYTDTQYF.

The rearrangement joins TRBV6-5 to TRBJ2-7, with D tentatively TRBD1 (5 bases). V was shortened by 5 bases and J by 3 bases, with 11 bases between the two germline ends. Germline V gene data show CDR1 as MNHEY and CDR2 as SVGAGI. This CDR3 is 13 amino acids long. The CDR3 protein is CASSRQGHYEQYF. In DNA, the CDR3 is TGTGCCAGCAGTCGCCAAGGACACTACGAGCAGTACTTC.

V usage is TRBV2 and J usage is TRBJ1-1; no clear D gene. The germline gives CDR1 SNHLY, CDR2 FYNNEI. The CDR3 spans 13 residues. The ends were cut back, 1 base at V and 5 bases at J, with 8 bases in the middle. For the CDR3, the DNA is TGTGCCAGCAGTGAAGAAATGTCGACTGAAGCTTTCTTT. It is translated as CASSEEMSTEAFF.

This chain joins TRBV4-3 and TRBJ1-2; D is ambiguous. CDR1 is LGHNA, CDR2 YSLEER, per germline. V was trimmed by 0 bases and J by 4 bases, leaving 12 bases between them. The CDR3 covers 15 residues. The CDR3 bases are TGCGCCAGCAGCCAAGATCGTGGTGGAGTCTATGGCTACACCTTC. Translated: CASSQDRGGVYGYTF.

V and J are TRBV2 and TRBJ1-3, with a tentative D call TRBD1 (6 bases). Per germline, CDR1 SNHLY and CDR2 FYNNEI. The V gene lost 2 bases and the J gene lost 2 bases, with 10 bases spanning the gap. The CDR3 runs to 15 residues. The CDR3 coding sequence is TGTGCCAGCAGTGAATCGGCAGGGGCTGGAAACACCATATATTTT. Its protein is CASSESAGAGNTIYF.

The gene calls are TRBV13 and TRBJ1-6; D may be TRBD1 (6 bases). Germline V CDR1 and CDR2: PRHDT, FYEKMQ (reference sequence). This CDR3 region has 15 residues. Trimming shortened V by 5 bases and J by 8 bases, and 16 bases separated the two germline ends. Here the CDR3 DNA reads TGTGCCAGCAGCATCTGGGGACAAGGCGATTCACCCCTCCACTTT. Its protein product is CASSIWGQGDSPLHF.

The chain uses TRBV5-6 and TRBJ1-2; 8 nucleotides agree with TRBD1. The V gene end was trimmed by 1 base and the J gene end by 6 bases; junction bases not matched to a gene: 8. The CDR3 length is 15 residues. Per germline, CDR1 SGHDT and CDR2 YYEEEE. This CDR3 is CASSLTGGSSNGYTF. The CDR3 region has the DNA TGTGCCAGCAGCTTGACAGGGGGTTCTTCGAATGGCTACACCTTC.